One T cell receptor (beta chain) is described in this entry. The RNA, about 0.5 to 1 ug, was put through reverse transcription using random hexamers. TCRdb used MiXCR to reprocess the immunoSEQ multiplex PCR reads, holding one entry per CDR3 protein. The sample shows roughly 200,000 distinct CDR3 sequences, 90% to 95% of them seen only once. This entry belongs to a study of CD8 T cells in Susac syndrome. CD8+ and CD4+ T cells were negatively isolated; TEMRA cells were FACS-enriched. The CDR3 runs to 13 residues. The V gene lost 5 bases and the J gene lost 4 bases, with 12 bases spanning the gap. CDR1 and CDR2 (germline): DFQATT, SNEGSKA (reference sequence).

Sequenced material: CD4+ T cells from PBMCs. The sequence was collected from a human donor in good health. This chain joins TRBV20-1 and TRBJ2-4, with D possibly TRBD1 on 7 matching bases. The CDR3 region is CSAPRDSKNIQYF. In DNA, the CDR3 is TGCAGTGCTCCGCGGGACAGTAAAAACATTCAGTACTTC.